This TCR beta chain originates from a study of blood T cell repertoires in COVID-19. Study-level background: Acute and convalescent COVID-19 samples came from the United States, Italy and Spain. T cells, B-cell-depleted T cells, or PBMCs supplied cDNA or gDNA.

In the original analysis: Estimates of nucleated cell counts were drawn from the amplification of reference gene primers. Libraries were prepared by immunoSEQ multiplex PCR; TCRdb keeps only in-frame clonotypes and omits some of them. Clonal size and the V and J genes are those of that table, whereas D and trimming came from the DNA. Among fewer than 350,000 clones listed, 75% to 90% were seen once. Recruited during active infection, patients (from Seattle) were subsequently followed longitudinally. This CDR3 contains 18 residues. V lost 1 base, J lost 6 bases, and 7 bases stayed unmatched. The germline CDR1 and CDR2 sequences are SGHTA and FQGNSA.

The clonotype originates from a woman aged 70-85 years with COVID-19, enrolled during active disease. The chain has TRBV7-2 and TRBJ2-3; TRBD2 agrees at 16 bases. The sequencing sample was made of peripheral blood. As DNA, the CDR3 is TGTGCCAGCAGCTTAGTCGGGACTAGCGGGGGGGTTTGGGATACGCAGTATTTT. Protein product: CASSLVGTSGGVWDTQYF.